This is a list of T cell receptor beta chains from one sample in a study of cytomegalovirus exposure and HLA in healthy donors. Clones were sequenced by immunoSEQ multiplex PCR, and TCRdb holds only the in-frame ones, with some missing. The sample shows about 100,000 clones, around 78% of them seen only once. The material sequenced was PBMCs. The receptors derive from a young man in good health and CMV-seronegative. The CDR3 runs from the conserved cysteine through the conserved F or W. The D gene is left open where the match is weak. A clone size is listed for some rows: how often the clone was seen (once, few, many), or a class if it is expanded.

V gene	D gene	J gene	clone size	CDR3 length	CDR3 DNA	CDR3 protein
TRBV5-4	TRBD2	TRBJ2-2	NA	15	TGTGCCAGCGGACTAGCGGGGGGTTCCACCGGGGAGCTGTTTTTT	CASGLAGGSTGELFF
TRBV5-1	NA	TRBJ2-5	NA	14	TGCGCCAGCAGCTTAGGGCAGGGACATGAGACCCAGTACTTC	CASSLGQGHETQYF
TRBV10-2	TRBD2	TRBJ2-1	once	17	TGCGCCAGCAGTGAGAGACTAGCGGGGCTGACCTACAATGAGCAGTTCTTC	CASSERLAGLTYNEQFF
TRBV5-6	TRBD2	TRBJ2-1	NA	17	TGTGCCAGCAGCCCGGCGGGGGCGACTAGCGGGGGAAATGAGCAGTTCTTC	CASSPAGATSGGNEQFF
TRBV28	NA	TRBJ2-7	NA	14	TGTGCCAGCAGTCACTGGGCAGGCTCCTACGAGCAGTACTTC	CASSHWAGSYEQYF
TRBV19	NA	TRBJ1-5	NA	13	TGTGCCAGTAGTATGGGGGGGTGGCAGCCCCAGCATTTT	CASSMGGWQPQHF
TRBV20-1	TRBD2	TRBJ2-7	once	11	TGCAGTGTTACTAGCGCCTACGAGCAGTACTTC	CSVTSAYEQYF
TRBV7-6	TRBD2	TRBJ2-2	NA	16	TGTGCCAGCAGCCAGACTAGCGCTGCGAACACCGGGGAGCTGTTTTTT	CASSQTSAANTGELFF
TRBV6-6	NA	TRBJ2-7	NA	16	TGTGCCAGCAGTTACTCCGGTGGCGGGGACTCCTACGAGCAGTACTTC	CASSYSGGGDSYEQYF
TRBV9	TRBD2	TRBJ2-1	NA	14	TGTGCCAGCAGCGAGGGACTAGGAAACAATGAGCAGTTCTTC	CASSEGLGNNEQFF
TRBV2	TRBD2	TRBJ2-5	NA	15	TGTGCCAGCAGGGAGACTAGCGGGGGCCAAGAGACCCAGTACTTC	CASRETSGGQETQYF
TRBV6-5	NA	TRBJ1-1	NA	13	TGTGCCAGCTTTTACAGGGCGAACACTGAAGCTTTCTTT	CASFYRANTEAFF
TRBV5-1	NA	TRBJ2-1	NA	18	TGCGCCAGCAGCTTGGTAGTCCTAGCATGGAGCTCCTACAATGAGCAGTTCTTC	CASSLVVLAWSSYNEQFF
TRBV30	NA	TRBJ1-5	NA	13	TGTGCCTGGAGTTTCGGGGGCAATCAGCCCCAGCATTTT	CAWSFGGNQPQHF
TRBV29-1	NA	TRBJ2-7	NA	12	TGCAGCGTTGAGCAGGACTCCTACGAGCAGTACTTC	CSVEQDSYEQYF
TRBV19	NA	TRBJ1-4	NA	15	TGTGCCAGTACCCTGGGAGGGGAGGGTTATGAAAAACTGTTTTTT	CASTLGGEGYEKLFF
TRBV14	NA	TRBJ2-7	NA	14	TGTGCCAGCAGGAGTGGTGTCCTGGGCGACGAGCAGTACTTC	CASRSGVLGDEQYF
TRBV10-3	NA	TRBJ2-2	NA	15	TGTGCCATCAGTGACAGGTTCGGGGACACCGGGGAGCTGTTTTTT	CAISDRFGDTGELFF
TRBV2	NA	TRBJ1-5	NA	15	TGTGCCAGCAGTGCCAGACATGGGCAAGATCAGCCCCAGCATTTT	CASSARHGQDQPQHF
TRBV18	TRBD1	TRBJ1-5	NA	15	TGTGCCAGCTCACCTCCGGGACAGACCAATCAGCCCCAGCATTTT	CASSPPGQTNQPQHF
TRBV7-3	TRBD1	TRBJ1-1	NA	14	TGTGCCAGCAGCCCCCGGACAGGGTCGACTGAAGCTTTCTTT	CASSPRTGSTEAFF
TRBV9	NA	TRBJ2-7	few	12	TGTGCCAGCAGCCTTCCTAGAGGCGAGCAGTACTTC	CASSLPRGEQYF
TRBV21-1	NA	TRBJ1-6	NA	16	TGTGCCAGCAGCCTAATGGGACTGGAGGAATTTTCACCCCTCCACTTT	CASSLMGLEEFSPLHF
TRBV5-1	TRBD1	TRBJ2-5	NA	15	TGCGCCAGCAGCTACCGACAGGGGGAGAGGGAGACCCAGTACTTC	CASSYRQGERETQYF
TRBV4-1	TRBD2	TRBJ2-5	few	16	TGCGCCAGCAGCCGGGGGTTCGGGGGGGGCACAGAGACCCAGTACTTC	CASSRGFGGGTETQYF
TRBV6-6	NA	TRBJ2-1	NA	15	TGTGCCAGCAGTTACTCGAGTAGGGGATCGAATGAGCAGTTCTTC	CASSYSSRGSNEQFF
TRBV6-1	TRBD1	TRBJ2-7	NA	16	TGTGCCAGCAGTGTTGACCGAGGGACAGGGTACCACGAGCAGTACTTC	CASSVDRGTGYHEQYF
TRBV5-1	TRBD1	TRBJ2-1	once	16	TGCGCCAGCAGCTTGGGGCAAGGGGGCCCTTACAATGAGCAGTTCTTC	CASSLGQGGPYNEQFF
TRBV30	NA	TRBJ2-5	NA	12	TGTGCCTGGGCGGCGGGACAAGAGACCCAGTACTTC	CAWAAGQETQYF
TRBV28	NA	TRBJ1-2	NA	15	TGTGCCAGCAGTTTTAGCTTCAGGGTATATAGTGGCTACACCTTC	CASSFSFRVYSGYTF
TRBV30	TRBD1	TRBJ2-1	NA	17	TGTGCCTGGGAGGACAGGGTAGAGGGGACTGCCTACAATGAGCAGTTCTTC	CAWEDRVEGTAYNEQFF
TRBV28	NA	TRBJ2-7	NA	14	TGTGCCAGCAGTTCGAGGGGGGGGGCGGCCGAGCAGTACTTC	CASSSRGGAAEQYF
TRBV15	TRBD1	TRBJ1-4	NA	14	TGTGCCACCAGCAGAGATGCAGGGGGGGAAAAACTGTTTTTT	CATSRDAGGEKLFF
TRBV5-1	TRBD2	TRBJ2-3	NA	16	TGCGCCAGCAGCTTGGGGACTAGCTGGGACACAGATACGCAGTATTTT	CASSLGTSWDTDTQYF
TRBV10-3	TRBD2	TRBJ2-3	NA	15	TGTGCCATCAGTCTGACTAGCGGGGGGGGAGATACGCAGTATTTT	CAISLTSGGGDTQYF
TRBV7-3	TRBD1	TRBJ2-5	NA	14	TGTGCCAGCAGCTACTCAGGGGGCCAAGAGACCCAGTACTTC	CASSYSGGQETQYF
TRBV5-6	NA	TRBJ2-4	NA	16	TGTGCCAGCAGCGGAATAAGGGGGTTAGGCAAAAACATTCAGTACTTC	CASSGIRGLGKNIQYF
TRBV18	TRBD1	TRBJ1-5	NA	16	TGTGCCAGCTCACAGAGACAGGGTTATAGCAATCAGCCCCAGCATTTT	CASSQRQGYSNQPQHF
TRBV29-1	NA	TRBJ2-3	few	18	TGCAGCGTTGAAGGCGGGGCGGACCCCACTGGTCCCACAGATACGCAGTATTTT	CSVEGGADPTGPTDTQYF
TRBV5-5	NA	TRBJ2-1	NA	15	TGTGCCAGCAGCATCCAACGGGGGTACAGATTTGAGCAGTTCTTC	CASSIQRGYRFEQFF
TRBV19	TRBD2	TRBJ2-1	NA	14	TGTGCCAGTAGTATAGGGGGGACTAGCGGTGAGCAGTTCTTC	CASSIGGTSGEQFF
TRBV9	TRBD2	TRBJ2-3	NA	15	TGTGCCAGCAGCCCCCTTCGGGTCGCGGGAGATACGCCGTATTTT	CASSPLRVAGDTPYF
TRBV5-5	TRBD1	TRBJ2-1	NA	18	TGTGCCAGCAGGCGCAGCCTGGGACAGGATCGCTCCTACAATGAGCAGTTCTTC	CASRRSLGQDRSYNEQFF
TRBV7-2	TRBD1	TRBJ1-6	NA	17	TGTGCCAGCAGCTTAGCTGCAGGGGGCCCCTTTAATTCACCCCTCCACTTT	CASSLAAGGPFNSPLHF
TRBV5-1	NA	TRBJ2-2	NA	16	TGCGCCAGCAGCTTGGTAGACTTATTGAACACCGGGGAGCTGTTTTTT	CASSLVDLLNTGELFF